The T cell receptor (beta chain) described here comes from a study of blood T cell repertoires in COVID-19. Study background: The origin of the acute and convalescent COVID-19 samples was the United States, Italy and Spain. PBMCs, B-cell-depleted T cells, or T cells were the source of the cDNA or gDNA that made up the material.

Seattle cases were enrolled at active infection and followed longitudinally. V lost 5 bases and J lost 8; bases outside the gene matches: 6. The CDR3 has 12 amino acids. The germline V gene has CDR1 GTSNPN and CDR2 SVGIG (reference sequence). In the study's own analysis: Cell counts per sample came from amplifying reference gene primers. TCRdb's table, derived via immunoSEQ multiplex PCR, lists solely in-frame clones and lacks some. V, J and clone size derive from that table, while D and trimming were established from the DNA sequence. The table has hundreds of thousands of clones, approximately 89% seen once.

This TCR was sampled from a woman between 45 and 65 years old with COVID-19, enrolled during active disease. The sample comprised peripheral blood. The chain recombines TRBV30 with TRBJ2-1; 7 bases are a match to TRBD2. In nucleotides, the CDR3 is TGTGCCTGGGGCCGGGGGGTCGATGAGCAGTTCTTC. Its protein product is CAWGRGVDEQFF.